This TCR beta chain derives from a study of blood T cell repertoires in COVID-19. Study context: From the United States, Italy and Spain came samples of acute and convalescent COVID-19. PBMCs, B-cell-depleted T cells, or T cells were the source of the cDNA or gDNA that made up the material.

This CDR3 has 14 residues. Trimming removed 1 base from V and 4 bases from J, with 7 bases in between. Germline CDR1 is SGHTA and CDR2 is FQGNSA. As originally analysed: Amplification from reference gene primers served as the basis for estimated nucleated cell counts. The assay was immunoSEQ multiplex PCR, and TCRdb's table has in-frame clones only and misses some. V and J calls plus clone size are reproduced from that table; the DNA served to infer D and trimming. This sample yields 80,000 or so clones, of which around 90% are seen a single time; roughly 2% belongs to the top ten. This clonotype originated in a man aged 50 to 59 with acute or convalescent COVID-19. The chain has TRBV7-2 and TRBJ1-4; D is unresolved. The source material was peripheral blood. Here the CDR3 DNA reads TGTGCCAGCAGCTTAGACTACGGTAATGAAAAACTGTTTTTT. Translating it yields CASSLDYGNEKLFF.